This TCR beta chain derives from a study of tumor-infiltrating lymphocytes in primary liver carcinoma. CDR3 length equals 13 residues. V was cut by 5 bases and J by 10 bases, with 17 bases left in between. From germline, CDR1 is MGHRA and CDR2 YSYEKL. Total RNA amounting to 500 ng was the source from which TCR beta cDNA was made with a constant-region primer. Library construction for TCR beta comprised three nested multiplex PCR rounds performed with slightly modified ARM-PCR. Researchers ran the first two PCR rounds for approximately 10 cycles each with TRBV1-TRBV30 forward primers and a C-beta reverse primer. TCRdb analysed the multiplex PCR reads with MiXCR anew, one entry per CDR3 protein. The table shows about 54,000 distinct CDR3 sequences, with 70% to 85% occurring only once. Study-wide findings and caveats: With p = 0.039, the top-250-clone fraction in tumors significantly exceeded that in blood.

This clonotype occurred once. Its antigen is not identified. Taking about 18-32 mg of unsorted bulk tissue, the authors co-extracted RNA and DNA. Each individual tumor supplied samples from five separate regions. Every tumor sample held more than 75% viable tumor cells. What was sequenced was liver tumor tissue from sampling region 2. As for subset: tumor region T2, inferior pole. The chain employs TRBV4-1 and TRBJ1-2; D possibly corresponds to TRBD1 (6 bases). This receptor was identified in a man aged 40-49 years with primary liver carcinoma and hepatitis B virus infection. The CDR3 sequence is CASSETGNHDYTF. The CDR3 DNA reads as TGCGCCAGCAGCGAGACAGGTAACCATGACTACACCTTC.